These T cell receptor beta chains were read from a single sample in a study of post-analysis software for immune sequencing data. TCRdb re-called the PCR reads through MiXCR, storing one row per CDR3 protein. The repertoire includes roughly 800,000 distinct CDR3 sequences, roughly 27% of them detected once, and more than 0.55% sits in the top ten. The specimen sequenced was blood. These TCRs come from a girl under 18 with multiple sclerosis. CDR3s include the opening cysteine and the closing phenylalanine or tryptophan. Fields, in order: CDR3 protein, CDR3 DNA, V gene, clone size, J gene, D gene. The D gene is left open where the match is weak. Clone size is stated in some rows and not others, as once, few, many or a class when expanded.

CASSQESTGSYEQYF,TGTGCCAGCAGCCAAGAGTCGACAGGCTCCTACGAGCAGTACTTC,TRBV14,few,TRBJ2-7,NA
CASSYAQVSYEQFF,TGTGCCAGCAGTTACGCACAGGTCTCCTACGAGCAGTTCTTC,TRBV27,NA,TRBJ2-1,NA
CASSPTSGVLQETQYF,TGTGCCAGCAGCCCTACTAGCGGAGTTTTACAAGAGACCCAGTACTTC,TRBV7-9,few,TRBJ2-5,TRBD2
CASSLDGRSNQPQHF,TGCGCCAGCAGCTTGGACGGACGGAGCAATCAGCCCCAGCATTTT,TRBV5-1,NA,TRBJ1-5,NA
CASSWWTSGRSYNEQFF,TGCGCCAGCAGCTGGTGGACTAGCGGGAGGTCGTACAATGAGCAGTTCTTC,TRBV5-1,NA,TRBJ2-1,TRBD2
CSAGTGGEKLFF,TGCAGTGCCGGGACAGGGGGGGAAAAACTGTTTTTT,TRBV20-1,few,TRBJ1-4,TRBD1
CSARDWVTGSYEQYF,TGCAGTGCTAGAGATTGGGTTACGGGCTCCTACGAGCAGTACTTC,TRBV20-1,NA,TRBJ2-7,NA
CASSLWRNTEAFF,TGTGCCAGCAGTCTATGGAGGAACACTGAAGCTTTCTTT,TRBV6-5,once,TRBJ1-1,NA
CSASEPLRDIQYF,TGCAGTGCTAGTGAGCCCCTGAGGGACATTCAGTACTTC,TRBV20-1,NA,TRBJ2-4,NA
CSVEPWGLETQYF,TGCAGCGTTGAACCCTGGGGATTAGAGACCCAGTACTTC,TRBV29-1,few,TRBJ2-5,NA
CASSVGGPAVVWETQYF,TGTGCCAGCAGCGTAGGCGGCCCTGCCGTCGTTTGGGAGACCCAGTACTTC,TRBV9,few,TRBJ2-5,NA
CATARHSRPYEQYF,TGTGCCACCGCTAGACACTCAAGACCTTACGAGCAGTACTTC,TRBV28,NA,TRBJ2-7,NA
CASSEYQETQYF,TGCGCCAGCAGCGAGTACCAAGAGACCCAGTACTTC,TRBV5-1,many,TRBJ2-5,NA
CASSHDRNTKAFF,TGTGCCAGCAGCCACGACAGGAACACTAAAGCTTTCTTT,TRBV11-3,NA,TRBJ1-1,NA
CASSLQGVDEKLFF,TGTGCCAGCAGCTTACAGGGCGTAGATGAAAAACTGTTTTTT,TRBV7-9,few,TRBJ1-4,NA
CASSEIGPDSNSPLHF,TGTGCCAGCAGTGAGATCGGGCCTGACTCGAATTCACCCCTCCACTTT,TRBV6-1,NA,TRBJ1-6,NA
CASSSLGRVYNEQFF,TGTGCCAGCAGTTCCCTGGGGCGGGTTTACAATGAGCAGTTCTTC,TRBV28,NA,TRBJ2-1,NA
CASTKTGAQDEQFF,TGTGCCAGCACTAAGACAGGGGCCCAGGATGAGCAGTTCTTC,TRBV12-3/TRBV12-4,NA,TRBJ2-1,TRBD1
CASRGTTDGYYGYTF,TGTGCCAGCAGGGGGACAACCGACGGTTACTATGGCTACACCTTC,TRBV28,few,TRBJ1-2,NA
CASSQMTETYEQYF,TGCGCCAGCAGCCAGATGACGGAGACCTACGAGCAGTACTTC,TRBV4-3,NA,TRBJ2-7,NA
CASSPVGGEQYF,TGTGCCAGCAGTCCGGTAGGTGGTGAGCAGTACTTC,TRBV6-2/TRBV6-3,NA,TRBJ2-4,NA
CASSLFPSGRVGGTDTQYF,TGTGCCAGCAGTTTATTTCCTAGCGGGAGGGTCGGAGGCACAGATACGCAGTATTTT,TRBV27,NA,TRBJ2-3,TRBD2
CASRFEASTDTQYF,TGCGCCAGCAGATTTGAGGCCTCCACAGATACGCAGTATTTT,TRBV5-1,NA,TRBJ2-3,NA
CASTQEYPPYEQYF,TGTGCCAGCACCCAAGAGTACCCTCCCTACGAGCAGTACTTC,TRBV12-3/TRBV12-4,few,TRBJ2-7,NA
CASSPGQFGSGANVLTF,TGTGCCAGCAGTCCCGGACAGTTCGGCTCTGGGGCCAACGTCCTGACTTTC,TRBV27,NA,TRBJ2-6,NA
CTSSLTELGPQHF,TGTACCAGCAGTTTAACAGAGCTGGGGCCCCAGCATTTT,TRBV27,few,TRBJ1-5,NA
CASSLPPMYEQYF,TGTGCCAGCAGCTTACCCCCTATGTACGAGCAGTACTTC,TRBV7-8,many,TRBJ2-7,NA
CTSSDSRQPYSNQPQHF,TGTACCAGCAGTGACTCGAGGCAGCCGTATAGCAATCAGCCCCAGCATTTT,TRBV6-4,NA,TRBJ1-5,NA
CASRTDTYNSPLHF,TGTGCCAGCAGGACAGACACATATAATTCACCCCTCCACTTT,TRBV6-5,NA,TRBJ1-6,NA
CASSLDLGANSPLHF,TGCGCCAGCAGCTTGGATCTGGGGGCGAATTCACCCCTCCACTTT,TRBV5-1,NA,TRBJ1-6,NA
CVSSLFPGIFFDGYTF,TGTGTCAGCAGTTTATTCCCCGGGATTTTTTTCGATGGCTACACCTTC,TRBV28,NA,TRBJ1-2,NA
CASSLGPLTGEYDYTF,TGTGCCAGCAGCTTGGGGCCCCTGACAGGGGAGTATGACTACACCTTC,TRBV11-2,NA,TRBJ1-2,TRBD1
CASSSGRAGGWTQYF,TGTGCCAGCAGTTCCGGACGGGCAGGGGGGTGGACCCAGTACTTC,TRBV28,few,TRBJ2-5,NA
CASSLSSVQSGEQYF,TGTGCCAGCAGCTTATCTTCGGTGCAGTCTGGCGAGCAGTACTTC,TRBV7-9,NA,TRBJ2-7,NA
CASSLAQDRGRGETQYF,TGTGCCAGCAGCTTGGCCCAGGACAGGGGGCGCGGAGAGACCCAGTACTTC,TRBV5-5,NA,TRBJ2-5,TRBD1
CASSEFVWGTDTQYF,TGTGCCAGCAGTGAATTCGTGTGGGGTACAGATACGCAGTATTTT,TRBV6-1,few,TRBJ2-3,NA
CASRPSPASSYNEQFF,TGTGCCAGCAGACCCTCCCCAGCCAGCTCCTACAATGAGCAGTTCTTC,TRBV6-5,few,TRBJ2-1,NA
CASSSPGGGRNQETQYF,TGTGCCAGCAGCTCACCAGGGGGGGGACGAAACCAAGAGACCCAGTACTTC,TRBV7-6,few,TRBJ2-5,NA
CSAAGDSYGYTF,TGCAGTGCAGCAGGGGACTCCTATGGCTACACCTTC,TRBV20-1,NA,TRBJ1-2,NA
CSATGLWGLAEETQYF,TGCAGTGCTACCGGGCTATGGGGACTAGCGGAAGAGACCCAGTACTTC,TRBV20-1,many,TRBJ2-5,TRBD2
CSATRGVRAEQYF,TGCAGTGCAACCAGGGGCGTTCGGGCCGAGCAGTACTTC,TRBV20-1,once,TRBJ2-7,NA
CAISETPQGTDTQYF,TGTGCCATCAGTGAGACCCCGCAGGGCACAGATACGCAGTATTTT,TRBV10-3,NA,TRBJ2-3,NA
CASSPPGGTNEKLFF,TGTGCCAGCAGTCCCCCCGGGGGCACTAATGAAAAACTGTTTTTT,TRBV12-3/TRBV12-4,many,TRBJ1-4,NA